This TCR beta chain was observed in a study of T cell clonotyping in hematopoietic cell transplantation. General study points: After transplant, recipient diversity fell while pathologically expanded clonotypes grew through day 180. CD4 and CD8 repertoire contributions could not be separated without sorting. Few recipient clonotypes overlapped donors; over 97% were de novo at given depth. Graft donor and pretransplant recipient Inverse Simpson Index values predicted broader posttransplant TCR diversity.

The assay was immunoSEQ multiplex PCR, and TCRdb's table has in-frame clones only and misses some. The profile shows more than 65,000 clones, approximately 94% of them singletons. The CDR3 loop spans 16 amino acids. The V and J ends lost 2 bases and 6 bases, in that order; junction bases with no gene match: 8. CDR1 is MNHEY and CDR2 is SVGAGI in the germline V gene. Concerning this clone: Its specificity is unknown.

V gene TRBV6-5 combines with J gene TRBJ2-3, with TRBD1 identical over 10 bases. The sample consisted of peripheral blood mononuclear cells. The source is a man between 45 and 60 years old in good health. Some clones in this sample may be carry-over from other donors' samples. CDR3 nucleotides: TGTGCCAGCAGTTACCCCGGGACAGGGGTTAGTGATACGCAGTATTTT. Translating gives CASSYPGTGVSDTQYF.